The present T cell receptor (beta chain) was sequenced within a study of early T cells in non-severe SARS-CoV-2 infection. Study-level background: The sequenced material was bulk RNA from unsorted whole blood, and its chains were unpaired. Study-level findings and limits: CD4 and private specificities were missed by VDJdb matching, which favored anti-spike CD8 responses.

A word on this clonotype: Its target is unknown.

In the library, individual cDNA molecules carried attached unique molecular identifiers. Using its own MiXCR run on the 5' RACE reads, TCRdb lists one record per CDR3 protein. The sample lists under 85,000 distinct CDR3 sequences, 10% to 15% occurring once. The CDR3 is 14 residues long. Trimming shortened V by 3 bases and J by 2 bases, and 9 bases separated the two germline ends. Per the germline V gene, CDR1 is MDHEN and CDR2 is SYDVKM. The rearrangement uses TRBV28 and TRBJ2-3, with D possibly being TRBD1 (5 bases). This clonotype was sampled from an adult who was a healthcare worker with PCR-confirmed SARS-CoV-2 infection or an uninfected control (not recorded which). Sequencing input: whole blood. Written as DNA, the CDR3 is TGTGCCAGCAGTTTTGGGGCTACCACAGATACGCAGTATTTT. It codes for CASSFGATTDTQYF.